A single sample gave rise to the 27 T cell receptor beta chains below, sequenced in a study of CD8 T cells in ankylosing spondylitis. One entry per CDR3 protein, called by TCRdb with MiXCR from the 5' RACE reads. Of around 220,000 distinct CDR3 sequences in the sample, about 10% were seen once. The sequencing input was blood, either unsorted or a sorted T cell fraction (not recorded which). These TCRs come from a male donor with ankylosing spondylitis or in good health (not recorded which).

Ten or more counts support this clonotype. The chain joins TRBV27 to TRBJ2-1, with 9 nucleotides matching TRBD1. Germline CDR1 and CDR2: MNHEY and SMNVEV (reference sequence). The V segment lost 5 bases and the J segment 4 bases; nucleotides outside the gene matches: 9. The CDR3 runs to 16 residues. The CDR3 coding sequence is TGTGCCAGCAGTCCCCTGGACAGGGGAGGATACAATGAGCAGTTCTTC. This gives the protein CASSPLDRGGYNEQFF.

In this sample, this clonotype turned up a few times. The chain joins TRBV18 to TRBJ2-1, with 8 bases matching TRBD1. Germline-derived CDR1 and CDR2 are KGHSH and LQKENI. The CDR3 covers 16 residues. V lost 3 bases, J lost 9 bases, and 13 bases stayed unmatched. CDR3: CASSPGGGQGQGEQFF. The DNA for the CDR3 is TGTGCCAGCTCACCCGGGGGCGGACAGGGTCAGGGTGAGCAGTTCTTC.

This clonotype was counted between two and nine times. This chain uses TRBV7-8 with TRBJ1-1; 9 bases align to TRBD1. The germline CDR1 and CDR2 sequences are SGHVS and FQNEAQ. Losses at the gene ends were 5 bases for V and 10 bases for J; bases not matched to a gene: 5. The CDR3 has 12 amino acids. Written as DNA, the CDR3 is TGTGCCAGCAGCCCCGGGACAGGGCGAGCTTTCTTT. Protein sequence: CASSPGTGRAFF.

This clonotype was recorded at least ten times. The chain employs TRBV18 and TRBJ1-6, with TRBD1 as a possible D gene (5 bases). V was cut by 1 base and J by 9 bases, with 10 bases left in between. This CDR3 region has 14 residues. The germline V gene has CDR1 KGHSH and CDR2 LQKENI. CDR3 sequence (DNA): TGTGCCAGCTCACCACAGGGGAGCCGTTCACCCCTCCACTTT. This codes for CASSPQGSRSPLHF.

This clonotype was recorded at least ten times. The chain couples TRBV20-1 to TRBJ2-2; no definite D call. CDR1 and CDR2 from the germline V gene are DFQATT and SNEGSKA (reference sequence). This CDR3 is 14 amino acids long. Trimming left V 4 bases short and J 0 bases short, with 9 bases between. The CDR3 DNA reads as TGCAGTGCTACCGCCCCGCCGAACACCGGGGAGCTGTTTTTT. This codes for CSATAPPNTGELFF.

The table lists this clonotype with many counts. This chain uses TRBV5-6 with TRBJ2-1; 7 bases agree with TRBD2. V trimming: 3 bases; J trimming: 6 bases; junction bases outside the gene matches: 6. In germline, CDR1 is SGHDT, CDR2 YYEEEE. The CDR3 contains 14 residues. CDR3 sequence: CASSSWGGANEQFF. The DNA for the CDR3 is TGTGCCAGCAGCTCCTGGGGAGGGGCCAATGAGCAGTTCTTC.

This rearrangement joins TRBV5-1 to TRBJ2-7; 9 nucleotides align to TRBD1. CDR1 SGHRS and CDR2 YFSETQ come from the germline V gene. The CDR3 runs to 18 residues. V was clipped by 0 bases and J by 1 base; unmatched bases: 11. CDR3 sequence: CASSLGGTGTGSSYEQYF. CDR3 coding DNA: TGCGCCAGCAGCTTGGGAGGGACCGGGACAGGGAGTTCCTACGAGCAGTACTTC.

This clonotype appeared many times. The chain couples TRBV20-1 to TRBJ2-1; 8 nucleotides agree with TRBD2. With 0 bases clipped from V and 6 bases from J, the junction kept 7 bases outside the gene matches. CDR1 is DFQATT and CDR2 is SNEGSKA in the germline V gene (reference sequence). The CDR3 is made up of 15 amino acids. The CDR3 DNA is TGCAGTGCTAGAGATCTCTGGACTAGCTCCAATGAGCAGTTCTTC. This codes for CSARDLWTSSNEQFF.

The rearrangement joins TRBV20-1 to TRBJ1-3, with D hard to call. Trimming shortened V by 1 base and J by 3 bases, and 22 bases separated the two germline ends. Germline assignment: CDR1 DFQATT and CDR2 SNEGSKA (reference sequence). The length of the CDR3 is 18 residues. CDR3: CSARGGGDPPSIGNTIYF. CDR3 bases: TGCAGTGCTAGAGGTGGCGGAGACCCGCCCTCAATTGGAAACACCATATATTTT.

This clonotype was seen many times. The chain is built from TRBV7-9 and TRBJ1-1; D unresolved. The V and J ends lost 2 bases and 0 bases respectively, with 7 bases between them. CDR3 length: 14 residues. Germline CDR1 SEHNR, CDR2 FQNEAQ (reference sequence). CDR3 DNA sequence: TGTGCCAGCAGCTTATCTCTCTTGAACACTGAAGCTTTCTTT. Translated: CASSLSLLNTEAFF.

There are a few counts of this clonotype. The chain joins TRBV7-9 to TRBJ2-1, with 7 bases lining up with TRBD2. Trimming cost V 5 bases and J 0 bases; bases outside gene matches: 1. The CDR3 loop spans 14 amino acids. CDR1 is SEHNR, CDR2 FQNEAQ, per germline (reference sequence). This chain's CDR3 is CASSKRDSYNEQFF. In DNA, the CDR3 is TGTGCCAGCAGCAAGCGGGACTCCTACAATGAGCAGTTCTTC.

The genes are TRBV21-1 and TRBJ2-7; the table's TRBD1 call for D was not verified on the DNA. TRBV21-1 constitutes a pseudogene. The CDR3 runs 14 residues. DNA for the CDR3: TGTGCCAGCAGCGACTGCAGGCCCCCCTACGAGCAGTACTTC. It translates to CASSDCRPPYEQYF.

This clonotype was detected only a few times. The chain carries TRBV11-2 and TRBJ2-3; D uncertain. CDR1 is SGHAT and CDR2 is FQNNGV in the germline V gene. This CDR3 region has 12 residues. Trimming shortened V by 5 bases and J by 6 bases, and 9 bases separated the two germline ends. CDR3 amino acids: CASSPQVDTQYF. CDR3 nucleotide sequence: TGTGCCAGCAGCCCCCAGGTGGATACGCAGTATTTT.

V is TRBV5-5 and J is TRBJ2-3, with a possible D match to TRBD2 (6 bases). The CDR3 is 15 residues long. Trimming took 1 base from V and 2 from J, leaving 11 bases between them. The germline gives CDR1 SGHKS, CDR2 YYEKEE (reference sequence). This chain's CDR3 is CASSLRGFTTDTQYF. Written as DNA, the CDR3 is TGTGCCAGCAGCTTGCGGGGGTTCACCACAGATACGCAGTATTTT.

This clonotype has at least ten counts. This chain uses TRBV5-1 with TRBJ2-1; 13 nucleotides agree with TRBD2. Trimming took 0 bases from V and 4 from J; bases not matched to a gene: 4. This CDR3 spans 17 amino acids. CDR1 and CDR2 (germline): SGHRS, YFSETQ. CDR3 sequence (DNA): TGCGCCAGCAGCTTGGGGACTAGCGGGGGCCTATACAATGAGCAGTTCTTC. Translation gives CASSLGTSGGLYNEQFF.

There are a few counts of this clonotype. V is TRBV3-1 and J is TRBJ2-7; no reliable D call. The CDR3 runs to 15 residues. Trimming cost V 1 base and J 3 bases, with 13 bases left between them. CDR1 LGHDT and CDR2 YNNKEL come from the germline V gene (reference sequence). The CDR3: CASSQVWGSGYEQYF. Written as DNA, the CDR3 is TGTGCCAGCAGCCAAGTATGGGGATCGGGCTACGAGCAGTACTTC.

J is TRBJ2-3 and V is TRBV24-1, with D possibly being TRBD1 or TRBD2 (5 bases each). Trimming removed 0 bases from V and 5 bases from J, with 8 bases in between. The V gene's germline CDR1 is KGHDR and CDR2 SFDVKD. CDR3 length equals 14 residues. DNA for the CDR3: TGTGCCACCAGTGATTTGCAGGGAGTAGATACGCAGTATTTT. As protein: CATSDLQGVDTQYF.

V is TRBV30 and J is TRBJ1-1, with D perhaps matching TRBD1 (6 bases). Germline V gene data show CDR1 as GTSNPN and CDR2 as SVGIG (reference sequence). Trimming shortened V by 4 bases and J by 1 base, and 16 bases separated the two germline ends. CDR3 length: 15 amino acids. This CDR3 reads CAWIWGARPNTEAFF. The CDR3, as DNA: TGTGCCTGGATATGGGGGGCGAGGCCGAACACTGAAGCTTTCTTT.

A few counts support this clonotype. The rearrangement uses TRBV14 and TRBJ1-5; D is unresolved. The V end was cut by 6 bases, the J end by 0 bases, with 18 bases between. The germline V gene has CDR1 SGHDN and CDR2 FVKESK. The CDR3 is 17 amino acids. For the CDR3, the DNA is TGTGCCAGCAGACCAATGGCGCGGGATAATAGCAATCAGCCCCAGCATTTT. Its protein product is CASRPMARDNSNQPQHF. Supplemented by reference TRBV14 and TRBJ1-5, the full variable domain reads EAGVTQFPSHSVIEKGQTVTLRCDPISGHDNLYWYRRVMGKEIKFLLHFVKESKQDESGMPNNRFLAERTGGTYSTLKVQPAELEDSGVYFCASRPMARDNSNQPQHFGDGTRLSIL.

This clonotype was seen only a few times. CDR3 residues: CASSFGLAAGDEQFF. CDR3 sequence (DNA): TGTGCCAGCAGCTTTGGGCTAGCGGCGGGAGATGAGCAGTTCTTC. The genes are TRBV7-8 and TRBJ2-1; 7 bases line up with TRBD2. The CDR3 is 15 amino acids. Germline CDR1 reads SGHVS; CDR2 reads FQNEAQ. Trimming took 3 bases from V and 8 from J; bases not matched to a gene: 10.

V gene TRBV7-2 combines with J gene TRBJ1-5; D possibly corresponds to TRBD1 (5 bases). Germline lookup yields CDR1 SGHTA and CDR2 FQGNSA. The ends were cut back, 5 bases at V and 1 base at J, with 9 bases in the middle. The CDR3 has 14 amino acids. This CDR3 is CASSRQRSNQPQHF. CDR3 nucleotides: TGTGCCAGCAGCCGACAGAGGAGCAATCAGCCCCAGCATTTT.

In this sample, this clonotype turned up many times. The rearrangement joins TRBV5-1 to TRBJ1-5; unclear D gene. The V end was cut by 5 bases, the J end by 3 bases, with 15 bases between. The CDR3 runs 15 residues. The germline V gene encodes CDR1 SGHRS and CDR2 YFSETQ. CDR3 amino acids: CASRLGTLVNQPQHF. The CDR3 region has the DNA TGCGCCAGCAGACTAGGTACGCTCGTCAATCAGCCCCAGCATTTT.

This clonotype was detected ten times or more. The rearrangement links TRBV5-1 to TRBJ1-1; D is unclear. The germline CDR1 and CDR2 sequences are SGHRS and YFSETQ. V was shortened by 4 bases and J by 1 base, with 17 bases between the two germline ends. CDR3 length equals 16 residues. The CDR3 DNA reads TGCGCCAGCAGCCTCAACTCCGGCAATGGGAACACTGAAGCTTTCTTT. Translating it yields CASSLNSGNGNTEAFF.

The chain uses TRBV5-1 and TRBJ2-5, with TRBD2 as a possible D gene (5 bases). Germline V gene sequence: CDR1 SGHRS, CDR2 YFSETQ. V gave up 4 bases and J gave up 3 bases, with 10 bases separating them. This CDR3 comprises 13 residues. CDR3 protein: CASSRGSKETQYF. CDR3 bases: TGCGCCAGCAGCCGCGGGTCAAAAGAGACCCAGTACTTC.

The V call is TRBV28, the J call TRBJ1-6; D possibly corresponds to TRBD1 (5 bases). CDR3 length equals 14 residues. Germline V lookup: CDR1 MDHEN, CDR2 SYDVKM. V lost 5 bases, J lost 4 bases, and 9 bases lay in between. The CDR3 nucleotides read TGTGCCAGCAGTAAACAGGTTTATAATTCACCCCTCCACTTT. Protein: CASSKQVYNSPLHF.

This clonotype was seen only a few times. V usage is TRBV6-1 and J usage is TRBJ1-2, with D possibly being TRBD1 (5 bases). Trimming took off 2 bases at V and 1 base at J, with 11 bases between the two ends. Germline CDR1 reads MNHNS; CDR2 reads SASEGT. The CDR3 has 15 residues. For the CDR3, the DNA is TGTGCCAGCAGTGAACTGGGGACTATTAACTATGGCTACACCTTC. Its translation: CASSELGTINYGYTF.

The chain uses TRBV20-1 and TRBJ2-7, with TRBD2 matching 13 bases. The CDR3 contains 16 residues. Losses at the gene ends were 5 bases for V and 7 bases for J; bases not matched to a gene: 14. Germline V CDR1 and CDR2: DFQATT, SNEGSKA (reference sequence). Here the CDR3 reads CSASTGLAGSPLEQYF. CDR3 coding DNA: TGCAGTGCTTCAACGGGACTAGCGGGGTCCCCCCTAGAGCAGTACTTC.